This TCR beta chain was recorded in a study of shared clonotypes between healthy human individuals. Findings and caveats of the study: Rarefaction demonstrated incomplete sorted-subset sequencing despite large depth.

Per germline, CDR1 SNHLY and CDR2 FYNNEI. The V gene lost 5 bases and the J gene lost 1 base, with 5 bases spanning the gap. The CDR3 contains 12 residues. This clone was seen a handful of times. Antigen unknown. TCRdb's copy holds only in-frame clones and misses some; the assay was immunoSEQ multiplex PCR. The table includes around 2.5 million clones, 80% to 95% detected once. The clonotype originates from a man between 18 and 35 years old in good health. Some clones in this sample may be carry-over from other donors' samples. Input material: naive CD4+ T cells from PBMCs. Indicated subset: CD45RA+ positively selected. The chain couples TRBV2 to TRBJ1-1, with D uncertain. The DNA of the CDR3 is TGTGCCAGCAGTTTGCCGAACACTGAAGCTTTCTTT. It specifies CASSLPNTEAFF.